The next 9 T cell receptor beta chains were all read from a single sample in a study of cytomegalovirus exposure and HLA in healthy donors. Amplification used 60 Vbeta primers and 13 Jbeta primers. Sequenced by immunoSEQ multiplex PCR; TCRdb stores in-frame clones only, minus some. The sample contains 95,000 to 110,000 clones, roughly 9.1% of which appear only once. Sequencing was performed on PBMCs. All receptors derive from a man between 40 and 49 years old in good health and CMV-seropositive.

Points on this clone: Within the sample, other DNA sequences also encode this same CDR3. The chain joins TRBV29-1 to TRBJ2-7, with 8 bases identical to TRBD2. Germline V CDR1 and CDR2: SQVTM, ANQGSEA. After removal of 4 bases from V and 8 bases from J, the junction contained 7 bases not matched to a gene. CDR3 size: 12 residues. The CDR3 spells CSVVGLAGKQYF. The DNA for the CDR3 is TGCAGCGTTGTAGGCCTAGCGGGCAAGCAGTACTTC.

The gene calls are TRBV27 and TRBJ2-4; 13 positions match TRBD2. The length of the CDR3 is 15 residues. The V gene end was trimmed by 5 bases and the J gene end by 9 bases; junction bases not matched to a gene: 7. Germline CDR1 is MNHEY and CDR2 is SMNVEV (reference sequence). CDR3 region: CASSPGTSGKSIQYF. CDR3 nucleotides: TGTGCCAGCAGTCCGGGGACTAGCGGGAAGAGCATTCAGTACTTC.

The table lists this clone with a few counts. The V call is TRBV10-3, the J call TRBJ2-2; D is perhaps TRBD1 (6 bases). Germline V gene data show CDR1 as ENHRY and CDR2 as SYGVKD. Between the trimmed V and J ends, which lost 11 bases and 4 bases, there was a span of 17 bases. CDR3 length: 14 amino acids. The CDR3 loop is CASEAGAVTGELFF. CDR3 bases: TGTGCCTCGGAGGCAGGGGCAGTCACCGGGGAGCTGTTTTTT.

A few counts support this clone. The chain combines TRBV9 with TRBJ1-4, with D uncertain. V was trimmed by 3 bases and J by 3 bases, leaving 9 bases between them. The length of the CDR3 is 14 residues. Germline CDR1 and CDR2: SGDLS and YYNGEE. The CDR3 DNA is TGTGCCAGCAGCGAGGCCGGGTCTAATGAAAAACTGTTTTTT. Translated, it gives CASSEAGSNEKLFF. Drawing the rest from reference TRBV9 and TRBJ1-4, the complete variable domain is DSGVTQTPKHLITATGQRVTLRCSPRSGDLSVYWYQQSLDQGLQFLIQYYNGEERAKGNILERFSAQQFPDLHSELNLSSLELGDSALYFCASSEAGSNEKLFFGSGTQLSVL.

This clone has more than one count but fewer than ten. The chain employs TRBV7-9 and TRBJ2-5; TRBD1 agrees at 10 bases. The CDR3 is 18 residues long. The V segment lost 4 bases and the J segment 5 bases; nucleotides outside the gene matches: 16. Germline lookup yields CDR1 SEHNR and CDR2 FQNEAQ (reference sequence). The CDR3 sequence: CASSSLVRGQGYGETQYF. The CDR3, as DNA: TGTGCCAGCAGCTCACTCGTGCGGGGACAGGGGTATGGCGAGACCCAGTACTTC.

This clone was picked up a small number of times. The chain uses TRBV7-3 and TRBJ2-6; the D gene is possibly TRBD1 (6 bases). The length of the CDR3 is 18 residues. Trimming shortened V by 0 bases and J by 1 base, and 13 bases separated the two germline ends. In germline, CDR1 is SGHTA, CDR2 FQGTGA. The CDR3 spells CASSLTVAGASGANVLTF. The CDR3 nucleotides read TGTGCCAGCAGCTTAACGGTTGCAGGGGCTTCTGGGGCCAACGTCCTGACTTTC. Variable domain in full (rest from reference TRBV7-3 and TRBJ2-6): GAGVSQTPSNKVTEKGKYVELRCDPISGHTALYWYRQSLGQGPEFLIYFQGTGAADDSGLPNDRFFAVRPEGSVSTLKIQRTERGDSAVYLCASSLTVAGASGANVLTFGAGSRLTVL.

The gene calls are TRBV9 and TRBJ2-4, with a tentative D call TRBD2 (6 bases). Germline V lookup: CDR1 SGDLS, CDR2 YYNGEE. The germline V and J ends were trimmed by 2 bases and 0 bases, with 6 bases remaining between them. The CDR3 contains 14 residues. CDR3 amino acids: CASSVSGAKNIQYF. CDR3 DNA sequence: TGTGCCAGCAGCGTTAGCGGAGCCAAAAACATTCAGTACTTC.

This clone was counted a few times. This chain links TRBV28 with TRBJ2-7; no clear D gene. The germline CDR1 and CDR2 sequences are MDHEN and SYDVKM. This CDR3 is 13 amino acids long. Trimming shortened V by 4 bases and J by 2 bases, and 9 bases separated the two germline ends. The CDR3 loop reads CASSSPSAYEQYF. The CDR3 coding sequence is TGTGCCAGCAGTTCCCCTTCTGCCTACGAGCAGTACTTC. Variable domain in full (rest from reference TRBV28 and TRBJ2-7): DVKVTQSSRYLVKRTGEKVFLECVQDMDHENMFWYRQDPGLGLRLIYFSYDVKMKEKGDIPEGYSVSREKKERFSLILESASTNQTSMYLCASSSPSAYEQYFGPGTRLTVT.

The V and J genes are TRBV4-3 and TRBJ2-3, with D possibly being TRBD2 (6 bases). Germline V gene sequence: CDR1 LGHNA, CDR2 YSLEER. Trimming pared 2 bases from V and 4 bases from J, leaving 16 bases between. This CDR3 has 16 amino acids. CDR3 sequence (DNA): TGCGCCAGCAGCCAAAGACTGGGTACGGGGGCAGATACGCAGTATTTT. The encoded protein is CASSQRLGTGADTQYF.